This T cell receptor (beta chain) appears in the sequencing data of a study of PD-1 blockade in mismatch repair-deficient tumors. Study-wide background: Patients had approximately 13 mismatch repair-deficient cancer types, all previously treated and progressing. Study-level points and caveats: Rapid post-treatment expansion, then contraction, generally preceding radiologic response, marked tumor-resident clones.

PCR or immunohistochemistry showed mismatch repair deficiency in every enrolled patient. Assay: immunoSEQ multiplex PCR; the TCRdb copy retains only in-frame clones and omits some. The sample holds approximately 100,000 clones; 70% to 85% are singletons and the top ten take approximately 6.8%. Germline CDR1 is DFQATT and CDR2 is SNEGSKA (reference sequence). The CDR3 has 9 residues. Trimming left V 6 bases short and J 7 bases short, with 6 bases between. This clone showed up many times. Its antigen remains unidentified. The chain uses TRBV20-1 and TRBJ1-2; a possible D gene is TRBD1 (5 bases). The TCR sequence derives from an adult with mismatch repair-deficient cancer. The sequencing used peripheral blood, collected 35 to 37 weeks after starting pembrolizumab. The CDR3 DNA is TGCAGTGCAGGGGTTGGCTACACCTTC. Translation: CSAGVGYTF.